The source of this T cell receptor (beta chain) is a study of OX40 agonist ivuxolimab in advanced cancers. Regarding the research as a whole: Ivuxolimab was an agonistic, fully human IgG2 monoclonal antibody directed against OX40 (CD134), a costimulatory receptor. The purpose of peripheral TCRbeta sequencing was to test whether ivuxolimab changed TCR sequence diversity and led to clonal T-cell expansion. The monotherapy dose-escalation portion (N of about 52 patients) of the phase I ivuxolimab trial is reported in the paper. Intravenous ivuxolimab was administered to patients every 2 weeks at six dose levels: 0.01, 0.1, 0.3, 1.5, 3 and 10 mg/kg. Partial responses occurred in three dose-escalation patients: two with cutaneous melanoma and one with hepatocellular carcinoma. Prior anti-PD-1, anti-PD-L1 or anti-CTLA-4 therapy was permitted, and checkpoint inhibitors had been received by roughly 40% of dose-escalation patients. Of the approximately 50 dose-escalation patients, hepatocellular carcinoma was present in roughly 19, melanoma in approximately 15, renal cell carcinoma in 9 and head and neck cancer in 9. The dose-escalation cohort was 82.7% male with a mean age of roughly 62 years, ranging from 23 to 79. Broad study findings and their caveats: Low levels of normalized T-cell clonal expansion were also seen in some patients who did not respond. Clonal expansion of both CD4+ and CD8+ blood T cells was observed from baseline to week 6 at doses 0.1 to 3.0 mg/kg. On average, CD8+ T cells showed more expanded clones than CD4+ T cells after ivuxolimab. In the 0.1-3.0 mg/kg groups, partial responders were among the patients with the lowest normalized peripheral clonal expansion, particularly in CD8+ T cells. Antigen specificity was not determined for the clonally expanded peripheral T cells.

As to this clone: Its antigen remains unidentified. Base qualities are not at hand, and no much larger clone is one base apart.

CDR1 and CDR2 are read off the germline V gene (reference sequence) as GTSNPN and SVGIG. The CDR3 sequence holds 11 residues, the cysteine and phenylalanine included. CDR3 DNA only is kept here, 33 bases in frame from base 1. V is cut by 2 bases and J by 7 bases, and the space between the germline ends is 8 bases. For sequencing of the TCRbeta CDR3 region, genomic DNA was extracted from the sorted cells. The immunoSEQ Assay was used for sequencing of TCRbeta CDR3 regions. The table was pulled from immuneACCESS by TCRdb, which kept in-frame rearrangements only. Such tables lose some clones; where checked, under half of the loss comes from unresolved V genes, and the rest has no known cause. The sample table lists tens of thousands of clones, approximately 78% of them with a count of one. The ten most abundant clones make up about 0.42% of the sample. The trial excluded patients who had a history of autoimmune disease or who were on systemic immunosuppression. Peripheral blood for TCR sequencing was collected from all dose cohorts at baseline, on cycle 4 day 1, and on cycle 7 day 1. Samples were obtained from an open-label, multicenter, first-in-human phase I dose-escalation trial of ivuxolimab. Adults with locally advanced or metastatic melanoma, renal cell, hepatocellular, or head and neck squamous cell carcinoma were enrolled in the trial. Before TCR sequencing, CD4+ and CD8+ T cells were separately sorted from peripheral blood.

The material sequenced was CD4+ or CD8+ T cells sorted from blood, taken in a trial of the OX40 agonist ivuxolimab. The sequence derives from an adult with an advanced solid tumor such as melanoma, head and neck, liver or kidney cancer. The V and J genes are TRBV30 and TRBJ1-2; no D gene can be assigned with confidence. The CDR3 protein: CAWSLRFGYTF. The nucleotide sequence reads TGTGCCTGGAGTTTGCGTTTTGGCTACACCTTC.